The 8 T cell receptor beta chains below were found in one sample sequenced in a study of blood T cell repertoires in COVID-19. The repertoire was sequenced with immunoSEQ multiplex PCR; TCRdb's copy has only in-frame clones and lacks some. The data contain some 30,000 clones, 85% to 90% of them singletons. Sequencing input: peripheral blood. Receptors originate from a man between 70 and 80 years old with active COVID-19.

CDR3 residues: CASSPQGASNQPQHF. CDR3 in DNA: TGTGCCAGCTCACCTCAGGGGGCGAGCAATCAGCCCCAGCATTTT. This chain joins TRBV18 and TRBJ1-5, with 8 bases aligning to TRBD1. Per germline, CDR1 KGHSH and CDR2 LQKENI. The J segment lost 1 base and the V segment lost 3 bases, leaving 2 bases of the junction unmatched. This CDR3 contains 15 residues.

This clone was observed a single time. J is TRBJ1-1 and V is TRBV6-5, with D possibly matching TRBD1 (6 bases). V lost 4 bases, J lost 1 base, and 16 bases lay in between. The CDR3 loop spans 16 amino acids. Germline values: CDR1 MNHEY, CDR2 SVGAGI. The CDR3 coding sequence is TGTGCCAGCAGTTCTCGGGGGGCGGGAGGGAACACTGAAGCTTTCTTT. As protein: CASSSRGAGGNTEAFF.

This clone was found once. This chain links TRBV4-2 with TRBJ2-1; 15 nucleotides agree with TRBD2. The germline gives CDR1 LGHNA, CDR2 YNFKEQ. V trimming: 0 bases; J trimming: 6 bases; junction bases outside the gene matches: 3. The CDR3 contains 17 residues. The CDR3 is CASSQEGLAGGINEQFF. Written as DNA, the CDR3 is TGTGCCAGCAGCCAAGAGGGACTAGCGGGAGGAATCAATGAGCAGTTCTTC.

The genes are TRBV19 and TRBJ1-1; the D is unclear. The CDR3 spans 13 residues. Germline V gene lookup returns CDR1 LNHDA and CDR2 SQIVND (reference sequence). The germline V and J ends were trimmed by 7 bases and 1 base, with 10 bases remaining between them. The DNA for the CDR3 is TGTGCCAGTAAAGAGGAGGCGAACACTGAAGCTTTCTTT. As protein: CASKEEANTEAFF.

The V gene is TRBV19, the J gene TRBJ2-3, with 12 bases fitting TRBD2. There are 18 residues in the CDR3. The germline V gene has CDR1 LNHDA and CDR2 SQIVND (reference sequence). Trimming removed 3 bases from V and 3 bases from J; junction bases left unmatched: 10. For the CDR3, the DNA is TGTGCCAGTAGTATCGCTAGCGGGAGGGCTCTGGGTACAGATACGCAGTATTTT. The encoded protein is CASSIASGRALGTDTQYF.

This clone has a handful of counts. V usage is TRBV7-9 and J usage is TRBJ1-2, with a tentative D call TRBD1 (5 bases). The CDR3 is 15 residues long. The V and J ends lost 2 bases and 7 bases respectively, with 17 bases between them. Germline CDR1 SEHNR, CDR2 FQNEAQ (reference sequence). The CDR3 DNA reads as TGTGCCAGCAGCTTAATGACTCAGGGCTCGGGTGGCTACACCTTC. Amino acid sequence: CASSLMTQGSGGYTF.

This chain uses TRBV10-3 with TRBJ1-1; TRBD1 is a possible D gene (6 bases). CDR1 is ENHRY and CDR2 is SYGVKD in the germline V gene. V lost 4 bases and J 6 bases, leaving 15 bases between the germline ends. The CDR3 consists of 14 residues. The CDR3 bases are TGTGCCATCAGTGTTCAGGGGAGGGAGGCTGAAGCTTTCTTT. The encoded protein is CAISVQGREAEAFF.

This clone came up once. This CDR3 reads CASLGLAGGGEQFF. CDR3 DNA sequence: TGTGCCAGCCTCGGACTAGCGGGAGGTGGTGAGCAGTTCTTC. The chain joins TRBV7-2 to TRBJ2-1; TRBD2 matches 14 bases. The CDR3 covers 14 residues. Trimming took 8 bases from V and 9 from J; bases not matched to a gene: 6. Germline values: CDR1 SGHTA, CDR2 FQGNSA.